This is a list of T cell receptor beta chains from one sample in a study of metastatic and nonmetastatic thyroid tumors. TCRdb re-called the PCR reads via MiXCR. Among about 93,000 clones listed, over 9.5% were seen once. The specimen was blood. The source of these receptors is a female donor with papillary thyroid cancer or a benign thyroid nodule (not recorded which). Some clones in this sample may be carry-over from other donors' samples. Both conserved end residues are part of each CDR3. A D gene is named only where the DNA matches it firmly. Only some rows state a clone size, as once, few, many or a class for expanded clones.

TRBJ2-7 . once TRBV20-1 CSARGGRRVYEQYF TGCAGTGCTAGAGGGGGACGGAGGGTCTACGAGCAGTACTTC
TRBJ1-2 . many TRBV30 CAWSVVGENYGYTF TGTGCCTGGAGTGTAGTCGGGGAAAACTATGGCTACACCTTC
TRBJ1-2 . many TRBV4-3 CASSQDAPPALLGYTF TGCGCCAGCAGCCAAGATGCCCCCCCAGCCCTCCTGGGGTACACCTTC
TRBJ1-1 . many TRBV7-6 CASSKGSQSDTEAFF TGTGCCAGCAGCAAAGGGTCGCAGAGCGACACTGAAGCTTTCTTT
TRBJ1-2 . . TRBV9 CASSVETGRPFYGYTF TGTGCCAGCAGCGTAGAAACGGGCCGCCCCTTCTATGGCTACACCTTC
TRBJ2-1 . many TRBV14 CASSPGMAHYNEQFF TGTGCCAGCAGCCCCGGTATGGCCCATTACAATGAGCAGTTCTTC
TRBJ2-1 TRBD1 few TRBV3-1 CASSQQAGPGGGEQFF TGTGCCAGCAGCCAACAAGCGGGCCCAGGGGGCGGTGAGCAGTTCTTC
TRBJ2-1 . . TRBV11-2 CASSLGIRPPYNEQFF TGTGCCAGCAGCTTGGGTATACGTCCCCCGTACAATGAGCAGTTCTTC
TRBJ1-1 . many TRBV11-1 CASSRPLTVGNTEAFF TGTGCCAGCAGCAGGCCCCTGACAGTAGGGAACACTGAAGCTTTCTTT
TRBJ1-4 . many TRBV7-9 CASSLEGRDDEKLFF TGTGCCAGCAGCTTAGAGGGCAGGGATGATGAAAAACTGTTTTTT
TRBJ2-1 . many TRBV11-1 CASSLGLGRPEFF TGTGCCAGCAGCCTGGGACTTGGAAGACCCGAGTTCTTC
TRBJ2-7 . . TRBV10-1 CASSDGEGEQYF TGCGCCAGCAGTGACGGGGAAGGCGAGCAGTACTTC
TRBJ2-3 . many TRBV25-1 CASSENLALGVDTQYF TGTGCCAGCAGTGAAAATCTAGCCCTCGGGGTAGATACGCAGTATTTT
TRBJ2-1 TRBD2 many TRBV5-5 CASSLASGRANEQFF TGTGCCAGCAGCTTGGCTAGCGGGAGGGCCAATGAGCAGTTCTTC
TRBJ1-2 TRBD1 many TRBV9 CASTQDRGRRGYTF TGTGCCAGCACCCAGGACAGGGGGCGCCGGGGCTACACCTTC
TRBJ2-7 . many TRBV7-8 CASSRGGAWGEQYF TGTGCCAGCAGCCGAGGGGGGGCGTGGGGCGAGCAGTACTTC
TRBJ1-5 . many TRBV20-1 CSAREDTNQPQHF TGCAGTGCTAGGGAGGACACCAATCAGCCCCAGCATTTT
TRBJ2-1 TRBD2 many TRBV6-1 CASTSSGIKNEQFF TGTGCCAGCACTTCTAGCGGGATCAAGAATGAGCAGTTCTTC
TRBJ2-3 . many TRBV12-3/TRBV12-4 CASSAKGVRTDTQYF TGTGCCAGCAGTGCTAAGGGGGTTCGCACAGATACGCAGTATTTT
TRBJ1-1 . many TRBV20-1 CSARDGATNTEAFF TGCAGTGCTAGAGATGGTGCCACCAACACTGAAGCTTTCTTT
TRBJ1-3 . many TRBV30 CAWSRERTEWSGNTIYF TGTGCCTGGAGTCGAGAGAGGACGGAGTGGTCGGGAAACACCATATATTTT
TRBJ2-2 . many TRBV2 CASSEGHSLTGELFF TGTGCCAGCAGTGAAGGCCATTCGTTGACCGGGGAGCTGTTTTTT
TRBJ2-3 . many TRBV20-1 CSAQGGGAPSTDTQYF TGCAGTGCTCAGGGAGGGGGCGCACCAAGCACAGATACGCAGTATTTT
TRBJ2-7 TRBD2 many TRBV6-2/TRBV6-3 CASSYGQLAGRYEQYF TGTGCCAGCAGTTACGGCCAACTAGCGGGACGGTACGAGCAGTACTTC
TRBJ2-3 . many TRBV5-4 CASTIGLSTDTQYF TGTGCCAGCACCATTGGACTTTCCACAGATACGCAGTATTTT
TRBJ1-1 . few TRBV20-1 CSARDIASVDRYTEAFF TGCAGTGCTAGAGATATAGCGAGCGTCGACAGATACACTGAAGCTTTCTTT
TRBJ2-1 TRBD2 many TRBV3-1 CASSQMGGAHNEQFF TGTGCCAGCAGCCAGATGGGAGGGGCTCACAATGAGCAGTTCTTC
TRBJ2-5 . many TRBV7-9 CASSSVVGQETQYF TGTGCCAGCAGCTCTGTTGTGGGGCAAGAGACCCAGTACTTC
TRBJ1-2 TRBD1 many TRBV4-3 CASSQQAGTGGYTF TGCGCCAGCAGCCAACAAGCCGGGACAGGCGGCTACACCTTC
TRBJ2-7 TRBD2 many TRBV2 CASSEGPWTSGGVYEQYF TGTGCCAGCAGTGAAGGACCCTGGACTAGCGGAGGGGTCTACGAGCAGTACTTC
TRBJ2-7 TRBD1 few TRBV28 CASSLRQGAREQYF TGTGCCAGCAGTTTACGACAGGGGGCGAGGGAGCAGTACTTC
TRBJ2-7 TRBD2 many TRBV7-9 CASSLVVGGPHEQYF TGTGCCAGCAGCTTAGTCGTGGGAGGGCCCCACGAGCAGTACTTC
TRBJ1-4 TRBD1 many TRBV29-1 CSVRTGGEKLFF TGCAGCGTCCGGACAGGGGGTGAAAAACTGTTTTTT